This T cell receptor (beta chain) was recorded in a study of cytomegalovirus exposure and HLA in healthy donors. Study-level findings and limits: Earlier analysis found most TCR beta V segments productive about 87% or about 30% of the time. The classifier, whose performance was assessed in both the original and validation cohorts, reportedly diagnosed cytomegalovirus status with high specificity and sensitivity. In a later analysis, several top co-occurrence clusters appeared linked to parvovirus B19, influenza, CMV and Epstein-Barr virus.

As to this clone: What it binds is not known.

Both 60 Vbeta primers and 13 Jbeta primers went into the PCR. Original processing notes: Roughly 12 million shared chains were among around 80 million unique TCR beta chains counted in a later analysis. TCRdb keeps only in-frame clones here, not all; method: immunoSEQ multiplex PCR. V and J calls and clone size come straight from that table; D and trimming were deduced from the DNA. The sample shows some 200,000 clones, 70% to 80% of them seen only once. Germline V CDR1 and CDR2: SNHLY, FYNNEI. J lost 3 bases, V lost 6 bases, and 7 bases had no gene match. The CDR3 is 15 residues long. The source of this sequence is a woman in her 30s in good health and CMV-seropositive. Sequences were obtained from PBMCs. The V and J genes are TRBV2 and TRBJ1-4; TRBD1 matches at 7 bases. The chain's CDR3 is CASRSDRAANEKLFF. The CDR3 DNA is TGTGCCAGCAGATCCGACAGGGCTGCTAATGAAAAACTGTTTTTT.